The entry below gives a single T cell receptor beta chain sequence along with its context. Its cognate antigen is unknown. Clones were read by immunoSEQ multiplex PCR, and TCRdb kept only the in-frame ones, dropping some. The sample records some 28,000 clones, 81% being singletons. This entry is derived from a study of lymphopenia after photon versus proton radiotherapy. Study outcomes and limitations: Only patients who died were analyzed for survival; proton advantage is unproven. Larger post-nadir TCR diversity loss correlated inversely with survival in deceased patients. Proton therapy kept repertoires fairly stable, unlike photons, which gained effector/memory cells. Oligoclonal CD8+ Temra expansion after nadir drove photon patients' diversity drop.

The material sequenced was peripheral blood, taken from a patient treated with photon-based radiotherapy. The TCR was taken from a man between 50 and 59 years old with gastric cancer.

CDR3 loop: CASSSPDRDTEAFF. Here the CDR3 DNA reads TGTGCCAGCAGCTCACCAGACAGGGACACTGAAGCTTTCTTT. The chain uses TRBV11-2 and TRBJ1-1, with TRBD1 matching 7 bases. Trimming took 4 bases from V and 3 from J; bases not matched to a gene: 5. Germline CDR1 and CDR2: SGHAT and FQNNGV. The length of the CDR3 is 14 residues. The entire variable domain, with the rest obtained from reference TRBV11-2 and TRBJ1-1, is as follows: EAGVAQSPRYKIIEKRQSVAFWCNPISGHATLYWYQQILGQGPKLLIQFQNNGVVDDSQLPKDRFSAERLKGVDSTLKIQPAKLEDSAVYLCASSSPDRDTEAFFGQGTRLTVV.